Below, 30 T cell receptor beta chains from the same sample are listed, as sequenced in a study of blood T cell repertoires in COVID-19. This table comes from immunoSEQ multiplex PCR, and its TCRdb copy is limited to in-frame clones, with some not included. The sample consists of roughly 170,000 clones, 75% to 85% of them appearing once. The sequencing sample was made of peripheral blood. The receptors were gathered from an older woman with COVID-19, enrolled during active disease.

The chain is built from TRBV4-1 and TRBJ1-6; D ambiguous. The CDR3 has 15 amino acids. V lost 0 bases, J lost 7 bases, and 10 bases lay in between. Germline loops: CDR1 MGHRA, CDR2 YSYEKL. CDR3 nucleotide sequence: TGCGCCAGCAGCCAAGAAATTATCGTCAATTCACCCCTCCACTTT. It specifies CASSQEIIVNSPLHF.

The chain uses TRBV5-8 and TRBJ2-3; D possibly corresponds to TRBD2 (7 bases). Germline CDR1 SGHTS, CDR2 YDEGEE. Between the trimmed V and J ends, which lost 2 bases and 5 bases, there was a span of 15 bases. The CDR3 is 15 amino acids. The CDR3 spells CASSFAGGHGDTQYF. The DNA for the CDR3 is TGTGCCAGCAGCTTCGCCGGGGGGCATGGAGATACGCAGTATTTT.

This clone was found a few times. V is TRBV5-4 and J is TRBJ1-4; 9 bases map to TRBD1. The CDR3 is 15 residues long. CDR1 is SGHNT, CDR2 YYREEE, per germline (reference sequence). Trimming removed 4 bases from V and 8 bases from J; junction bases left unmatched: 9. The CDR3 sequence: CASSIPGQGEEKLFF. The CDR3 DNA reads TGTGCCAGCAGCATCCCGGGACAGGGAGAGGAAAAACTGTTTTTT. The full variable domain, completed using reference TRBV5-4 and TRBJ1-4, is ETGVTQSPTHLIKTRGQQVTLRCSSQSGHNTVSWYQQALGQGPQFIFQYYREEENGRGNFPPRFSGLQFPNYSSELNVNALELDDSALYLCASSIPGQGEEKLFFGSGTQLSVL.

The rearrangement joins TRBV6-4 to TRBJ1-2, with D possibly matching TRBD1 (5 bases). The germline gives CDR1 MRHNA, CDR2 SNTAGT. Trimming took off 0 bases at V and 8 bases at J, with 16 bases between the two ends. CDR3 size: 15 residues. CDR3 in DNA: TGTGCCAGCAGTGACTCGATGGACAATTTCGGGGGCTACACCTTC. Translation: CASSDSMDNFGGYTF.

This chain connects TRBV3-1 (or the pseudogene TRBV3-2) to TRBJ1-4; D is perhaps TRBD1 (5 bases). The germline gives CDR1 LGHDT, CDR2 YNNKEL (reference sequence). V was pared by 1 base and J by 7 bases, with 7 bases between. This CDR3 has 13 amino acids. The CDR3 here is CASSQVQGEKLFF. CDR3 nucleotides: TGTGCCAGCAGCCAAGTTCAGGGTGAAAAACTGTTTTTT.

V is TRBV6-5 and J is TRBJ1-5; weak D call: TRBD1 (5 bases). Trimming took off 6 bases at V and 7 bases at J, with 10 bases between the two ends. Germline V gene sequence: CDR1 MNHEY, CDR2 SVGAGI. CDR3 length: 12 residues. CDR3 amino acids: CASREGTQPQHF. The CDR3 DNA reads TGTGCCAGCAGGGAGGGGACGCAGCCCCAGCATTTT.

This chain links TRBV14 with TRBJ2-1, with D unresolved. V was shortened by 5 bases and J by 9 bases, with 11 bases between the two germline ends. The CDR3 length is 12 residues. Germline CDR1 SGHDN, CDR2 FVKESK. This chain's CDR3 is CASSGVLTEQFF. For the CDR3, the DNA is TGTGCCAGCAGCGGAGTATTAACTGAGCAGTTCTTC.

The genes are TRBV28 and TRBJ2-3; D call uncertain. The germline V gene encodes CDR1 MDHEN and CDR2 SYDVKM. CDR3 length: 17 residues. V was cut by 3 bases and J by 2 bases, with 18 bases left in between. The CDR3 DNA reads TGTGCCAGCAGTTTTTCTGGTGGCACCTCCTTCACAGATACGCAGTATTTT. Its translation: CASSFSGGTSFTDTQYF.

This clone was found a few times. The chain joins TRBV4-2 to TRBJ2-1; possibly TRBD2 for D (6 bases). Trimming left V 0 bases short and J 1 base short, with 10 bases between. The CDR3 sequence is 16 residues long. Germline values: CDR1 LGHNA, CDR2 YNFKEQ. CDR3 coding DNA: TGTGCCAGCAGCCAAGACATGGCGGGATCCTACAATGAGCAGTTCTTC. This translates into CASSQDMAGSYNEQFF.

This clone was detected only once. The rearrangement links TRBV6-5 to TRBJ1-2; 12 bases fit TRBD1. This CDR3 spans 15 amino acids. The V and J ends lost 6 bases and 8 bases, in that order; junction bases with no gene match: 10. Per germline, CDR1 MNHEY and CDR2 SVGAGI. CDR3 coding DNA: TGTGCCAGCAGCCTCGGGGACAGGGGGCTAGGGGGCTACACCTTC. This sequence encodes CASSLGDRGLGGYTF.

The gene calls are TRBV19 and TRBJ2-1, with TRBD2 identical over 9 bases. This CDR3 has 19 residues. CDR1 LNHDA and CDR2 SQIVND come from the germline V gene (reference sequence). V gave up 4 bases and J gave up 0 bases; unmatched junction bases: 13. The CDR3 sequence is CASSRFSAGGTSSYNEQFF. Here the CDR3 DNA reads TGTGCCAGTAGTAGATTCTCGGCGGGGGGGACGAGCTCCTACAATGAGCAGTTCTTC.

The rearrangement uses TRBV6-4 and TRBJ2-5, with TRBD1 matching 7 bases. Trimming at V came to 3 bases and at J to 5 bases, leaving 3 bases not matched to a gene. The V gene's germline CDR1 is MRHNA and CDR2 SNTAGT. This CDR3 is built from 13 residues. The CDR3, as DNA: TGTGCCAGCAGTGAGATAGGGGGCGAGACCCAGTACTTC. This translates into CASSEIGGETQYF.

V gene TRBV27 combines with J gene TRBJ1-6; the match to TRBD1 covers 7 bases. The CDR3 is 18 amino acids. CDR1 MNHEY and CDR2 SMNVEV come from the germline V gene (reference sequence). V dropped 5 bases and J dropped 0; count of bases not matched to a gene: 10. CDR3 residues: CASSQAWDSLSYNSPLHF. The CDR3 coding sequence is TGTGCCAGCAGTCAAGCCTGGGACAGTCTCTCCTATAATTCACCCCTCCACTTT.

The J gene is TRBJ2-2, the V gene TRBV5-1; 10 bases align to TRBD1. Germline V CDR1 and CDR2: SGHRS, YFSETQ. J lost 3 bases, V lost 4 bases, and 6 bases had no gene match. The length of the CDR3 is 16 residues. In DNA form, the CDR3 reads TGCGCCAGCAGCGGGCGGGGACAGGGGCACACCGGGGAGCTGTTTTTT. Translated: CASSGRGQGHTGELFF.

The chain combines TRBV12-3 or TRBV12-4 with TRBJ2-7, with 7 bases matching TRBD2. J was trimmed by 6 bases and V by 6 bases; bases with no gene match: 5. The CDR3 contains 12 residues. CDR3 nucleotide sequence: TGTGCCAGCAGGTCGACTAGCCGCGAGCAGTACTTC. Amino acids: CASRSTSREQYF.

CDR3 nucleotide sequence: TGTGCCCAGAACGGGTTTGCCACTGAAGCTTTCTTT. Encoded protein: CAQNGFATEAFF. The V and J genes are TRBV24-1 and TRBJ1-1; D not certain. The germline V gene encodes CDR1 KGHDR and CDR2 SFDVKD. This CDR3 is 12 amino acids long. V was trimmed by 12 bases and J by 4 bases, leaving 14 bases between them.

The rearrangement links TRBV28 to TRBJ1-6, with D unclear. CDR1 is MDHEN and CDR2 is SYDVKM in the germline V gene. The CDR3 extends over 11 amino acids. Trimming shortened V by 3 bases and J by 15 bases, and 9 bases separated the two germline ends. The chain's CDR3 is CASSFEIFLHF. The CDR3 coding sequence is TGTGCCAGCAGTTTTGAGATCTTCCTCCACTTT.

Only a few counts were recorded for this clone. The rearrangement joins TRBV3-1 (or the pseudogene TRBV3-2) to TRBJ1-2; TRBD1 matches at 7 bases. The germline V gene encodes CDR1 LGHDT and CDR2 YNNKEL (reference sequence). The V and J ends lost 5 bases and 6 bases, in that order; junction bases with no gene match: 9. This CDR3 is 14 amino acids long. The CDR3 region is CASSKRGQENGYTF. In nucleotides, the CDR3 is TGTGCCAGCAGCAAAAGGGGGCAGGAAAATGGCTACACCTTC.

V usage is TRBV9 and J usage is TRBJ2-7, with D possibly being TRBD2 (5 bases). The CDR3 has 15 amino acids. Trimming cost V 4 bases and J 1 base, with 15 bases left between them. The germline V gene has CDR1 SGDLS and CDR2 YYNGEE. DNA for the CDR3: TGTGCCAGCAGCCCTCAGGAGCGCGGGTCCTACGAGCAGTACTTC. Translation gives CASSPQERGSYEQYF.

The chain joins TRBV7-9 to TRBJ2-1; no clear D gene. The V end was cut by 4 bases, the J end by 9 bases, with 10 bases between. The CDR3 is 12 amino acids. CDR1 and CDR2 (germline): SEHNR, FQNEAQ (reference sequence). The CDR3 reads CASSSGVPEQFF. The CDR3 DNA follows: TGTGCCAGCAGCTCCGGAGTACCTGAGCAGTTCTTC.

This chain connects TRBV11-2 to TRBJ1-2, with no clear D. This CDR3 spans 16 amino acids. V dropped 6 bases and J dropped 7 bases, with 24 bases sitting between them. Germline CDR1 reads SGHAT; CDR2 reads FQNNGV. CDR3 amino acids: CASSTERASPSLGYTF. The CDR3 DNA sequence: TGTGCCAGCAGTACCGAGAGGGCAAGCCCTAGTCTTGGCTACACCTTC.

The sample holds one count of this clone. The rearrangement links TRBV3-1 (or the pseudogene TRBV3-2) to TRBJ2-2; weak D call: TRBD2 (6 bases). CDR3 length: 17 amino acids. Trimming cost V 4 bases and J 2 bases, with 17 bases left between them. Germline V gene data show CDR1 as LGHDT and CDR2 as YNNKEL (reference sequence). CDR3 residues: CASSPKGRGPNTGELFF. DNA of the CDR3: TGTGCCAGCAGCCCAAAAGGGCGGGGACCCAACACCGGGGAGCTGTTTTTT.

The CDR3, as DNA: TGCGCCAGCAGCTCATTACTAGCGGGGGGGCGAGAGACCCAGTACTTC. This codes for CASSSLLAGGRETQYF. The genes are TRBV5-1 and TRBJ2-5; 13 nucleotides align to TRBD2. Germline trimming cut 3 bases from V and 4 bases from J; bases unmatched to any gene: 6. The CDR3 runs 16 residues. Looked up from germline, CDR1 is SGHRS and CDR2 is YFSETQ.

The chain combines TRBV5-1 with TRBJ2-1, with D possibly TRBD2 on 6 matching bases. Germline CDR1 reads SGHRS; CDR2 reads YFSETQ. The CDR3 spans 15 residues. V was shortened by 2 bases and J by 3 bases, with 12 bases between the two germline ends. The DNA for the CDR3 is TGCGCCAGCAGCTTACGGGGGAAGGACTACAATGAGCAGTTCTTC. Its protein product is CASSLRGKDYNEQFF.

V and J are TRBV3-1 (or the pseudogene TRBV3-2) and TRBJ1-2; 7 bases are a match to TRBD1. Germline CDR1 is LGHDT and CDR2 is YNNKEL (reference sequence). The junction had 0 bases not matched to a gene; V was cut back by 2 bases and J by 3 bases. The CDR3 sequence is 13 residues long. The CDR3 DNA reads as TGTGCCAGCAGCCAAACAGGGGACTATGGCTACACCTTC. Its protein product is CASSQTGDYGYTF.

This clone is a singleton in its sample. The J gene is TRBJ2-2, the V gene TRBV6-6; 7 nucleotides agree with TRBD2. Germline CDR1 and CDR2: MNHNY and SVGAGI (reference sequence). CDR3 length equals 15 residues. The J segment lost 4 bases and the V segment lost 2 bases, leaving 4 bases of the junction unmatched. CDR3 DNA: TGTGCCAGCAGTTACGGGGTAGCGGGCACCGGGGAGCTGTTTTTT. Encoded protein: CASSYGVAGTGELFF.

This sequence joins TRBV5-1 and TRBJ2-7; 9 nucleotides line up with TRBD1. The germline gives CDR1 SGHRS, CDR2 YFSETQ. There are 12 residues in the CDR3. V shed 5 bases, J shed 7 bases, and the junction held 4 bases outside the gene matches. The CDR3 DNA is TGCGCCAGCAGTCTGACAGGGGGAGAGCAGTACGTC. Its translation is CASSLTGGEQYV.

This chain uses TRBV4-3 with TRBJ2-7, with D possibly TRBD1 on 5 matching bases. The ends were cut back, 0 bases at V and 6 bases at J, with 15 bases in the middle. The germline V gene has CDR1 LGHNA and CDR2 YSLEER. The length of the CDR3 is 15 residues. CDR3: CASSQEETESAEQYF. The CDR3 coding sequence is TGCGCCAGCAGCCAAGAGGAGACAGAATCTGCCGAGCAGTACTTC.

This rearrangement joins TRBV18 to TRBJ2-7, with 11 bases matching TRBD2. J lost 2 bases, V lost 1 base, and 4 bases had no gene match. The germline gives CDR1 KGHSH, CDR2 LQKENI. The CDR3 consists of 16 residues. Here the CDR3 reads CASSPLSGRVTYEQYF. The CDR3 DNA follows: TGTGCCAGCTCACCACTTAGCGGGAGGGTTACCTACGAGCAGTACTTC.

V is TRBV21-1 and J is TRBJ1-6. TRBV21-1 is recorded as a pseudogene. This CDR3 comprises 15 residues. This CDR3 reads CASTDGRGIRSPLHF. CDR3 nucleotide sequence: TGTGCCAGCACCGACGGTCGGGGTATCCGTTCACCCCTCCACTTT.